This is a list of T cell receptor beta chains from one sample in a study of PD-L1 blockade in urothelial cancer. Some clones are missing from TCRdb's copy, which holds only in-frame ones; the method was immunoSEQ multiplex PCR. This table has tens of thousands of clones, 80% to 90% appearing once. The sample in question was PBMCs, obtained around atezolizumab (anti-PD-L1) treatment. The receptors shown here come from a man aged 70 or older with urothelial cancer. Each CDR3 is given with its conserved first and last residue. D genes are given only for firm matches. Where a row states a size, it is once, few, many or the class of an expanded clone; other rows omit it.

>TRBJ2-7|TRBV6-6|-|-
CASSRASYEQYF
TGTGCCAGCAGTCGAGCCTCCTACGAGCAGTACTTC
>TRBJ2-1|TRBV5-1|TRBD2|once
CASSDAGGGNEQFF
TGCGCCAGCAGCGACGCCGGGGGGGGCAATGAGCAGTTCTTC
>TRBJ1-6|TRBV7-9|-|-
CASSLEQGNSPLHF
TGTGCCAGCAGCTTAGAACAGGGTAATTCACCCCTCCACTTT
>TRBJ2-2|TRBV5-1|TRBD1|-
CASSLGQGPGELFF
TGCGCCAGCAGCTTGGGACAGGGGCCCGGGGAGCTGTTTTTT
>TRBJ1-2|TRBV25-1|-|-
CASSGRHNGAMSYTF
TGTGCCAGCAGTGGGAGACATAATGGGGCTATGTCGTACACCTTC
>TRBJ2-3|TRBV7-3|-|-
CASRPGQSTDTQYF
TGTGCCAGCAGGCCCGGACAGTCGACAGATACGCAGTATTTT
>TRBJ2-5|TRBV2|TRBD1|-
CASNLDRGRVETQYF
TGTGCCAGCAATCTTGACAGGGGGCGAGTGGAGACCCAGTACTTC
>TRBJ1-5|TRBV10-3|-|-
CAISGGQQPQHF
TGTGCCATCAGTGGTGGGCAACAGCCCCAGCATTTT
>TRBJ2-2|TRBV5-1|TRBD1|-
CASSQGQGWTGELFF
TGCGCCAGCAGCCAGGGACAGGGCTGGACCGGGGAGCTGTTTTTT
>TRBJ2-7|TRBV27|TRBD2|many
CASRSGSGSLYEQYF
TGTGCCAGCAGGTCCGGAAGCGGGAGCCTCTACGAGCAGTACTTC
>TRBJ2-7|TRBV2|TRBD1|-
CASVPRTGLNEQYF
TGTGCCAGCGTCCCCAGGACAGGGTTAAACGAGCAGTACTTC
>TRBJ2-3|TRBV7-2|TRBD2|-
CASSLELWREGTDTQYF
TGTGCCAGCAGCTTAGAATTGTGGCGGGAGGGCACAGATACGCAGTATTTT
>TRBJ1-2|TRBV12-5|TRBD1|-
CASGLGTGFGYGYTF
TGTGCTAGTGGTTTAGGGACAGGGTTTGGCTATGGCTACACCTTC
>TRBJ2-3|TRBV18|TRBD1|-
CASSPRTGGGGTDTQYF
TGTGCCAGCTCACCACGGACAGGGGGCGGTGGCACAGATACGCAGTATTTT
>TRBJ2-2|TRBV7-2|TRBD2|-
CASTTGGGLSTGELFF
TGTGCCAGCACTACCGGGGGGGGGCTATCCACCGGGGAGCTGTTTTTT
>TRBJ2-3|TRBV6-6|-|-
CASSQEAVSTDTQYF
TGTGCCAGCAGCCAAGAAGCGGTTAGCACAGATACGCAGTATTTT
>TRBJ2-3|TRBV7-9|-|few
CASSASLLSTTTDTQYF
TGTGCCAGCAGCGCCTCCTTACTGTCTACCACCACAGATACGCAGTATTTT
>TRBJ2-6|TRBV11-1|-|-
CASSPEFTGSGANVLTF
TGTGCCAGCAGCCCAGAATTTACAGGGTCCGGGGCCAACGTCCTGACTTTC
>TRBJ2-2|TRBV6-4|-|-
CASSELGTGELFF
TGTGCCAGCAGTGAACTAGGCACCGGGGAGCTGTTTTTT
>TRBJ2-5|TRBV9|TRBD2|once
CASSVGRTSAAETQYF
TGTGCCAGCAGCGTAGGGAGGACTAGCGCCGCCGAGACCCAGTACTTC
>TRBJ2-3|TRBV7-9|TRBD1|few
CASSPTGSTDTQYF
TGTGCCAGCAGCCCGACAGGGAGCACAGATACGCAGTATTTT
>TRBJ2-1|TRBV19|-|-
CASSIVRGTYNEQFF
TGTGCCAGTAGTATAGTTCGGGGAACCTACAATGAGCAGTTCTTC
>TRBJ1-5|TRBV2|TRBD1|-
CASRPDRGGQPQHF
TGTGCCAGCAGGCCCGACAGGGGGGGACAGCCCCAGCATTTT